The sequence of this T cell receptor (beta chain) was determined in a study of metastatic and nonmetastatic thyroid tumors. Study-wide context: Samples came from malignant and benign thyroid patients, and repertoires were compared across blood and tumor or nodule tissue.

Thyroid surgery was preceded by no treatment in any patient. This clone has at least ten counts. What it recognizes is unknown. At one boundary the junction diverges from the germline segment, which might be a read error. Germline loops: CDR1 MNHEY, CDR2 SMNVEV (reference sequence). The CDR3 length is 16 residues. TCRdb ran MiXCR on the PCR reads. This table holds about 60,000 clones, roughly 15% found once. The study, taken as a whole, reports: The study reportedly found significantly higher TCR beta diversity in malignant thyroid tumors than benign nodules, in blood and tumor.

The source is a male donor with papillary thyroid cancer or a benign thyroid nodule (not recorded which). Some clones in this sample may be carry-over from other donors' samples. The chain recombines TRBV27 with TRBJ1-5; no firm D call. Sequenced input: blood. CDR3 DNA sequence: TGTGCCAGCAGTTTATCGGGGAGAGGAAGCAATCGGCCCCAGCATTTT. This sequence encodes CASSLSGRGSNRPQHF.